This is a list of T cell receptor beta chains from one sample in a study of T cell repertoires in cytomegalovirus infection. Each CDR3 protein is one row after TCRdb ran MiXCR on the reads. The table has under 850,000 distinct CDR3 sequences, roughly 35% seen once. What was sequenced was PBMCs. The source of these receptors is a human donor in good health (CMV status not recorded). Some clones in this sample may be carry-over from other donors' samples. The CDR3 runs from the conserved cysteine through the conserved F or W. Expanded clones are given a class, and other clones once, few, many or no size at all.

V: TRBV27; size: NA; CDR3: CASSLRPRDRVYGYTF
V: TRBV5-1; size: few; CDR3: CASSPRGEDEQFF
V: TRBV12-3/TRBV12-4; size: few; CDR3: CASSPISGSIRQGNEQFF
V: TRBV7-2; size: many; CDR3: CASSLAPSRNTQYF
V: TRBV20-1; size: NA; CDR3: CSARDPRGLSTDTQYF
V: TRBV7-9; size: few; CDR3: CASSWGQGPTGELFF
V: TRBV29-1; size: few; CDR3: CSVVKTGEYYEQYF
V: TRBV19; size: NA; CDR3: CASSIIGRGRDTEAFF
V: TRBV20-1; size: few; CDR3: CSARDLEVGSNQPQHF
V: TRBV7-9; size: few; CDR3: CASSLFGSDYEQYF
V: TRBV10-3; size: NA; CDR3: CAIRDGGNTEAFF
V: TRBV7-2; size: NA; CDR3: CASSSGWAQPQHF
V: TRBV10-3; size: few; CDR3: CAISEPREKLFF
V: TRBV5-1; size: NA; CDR3: CASSSRRDNYEQYF
V: TRBV29-1; size: NA; CDR3: CSVEGLRNTEAFF
V: TRBV28; size: NA; CDR3: CASRSGGPGSNQPQHF
V: TRBV6-5; size: few; CDR3: CASSYGTSGKGATQYF
V: TRBV28; size: NA; CDR3: CASSFQESMSSSYEQYF
V: TRBV19; size: NA; CDR3: CASSRLATYSTYEQYF
V: TRBV4-1; size: many; CDR3: CASSHVLQGNTIYF
V: TRBV28; size: NA; CDR3: CASSLRDPHQPQHF
V: TRBV5-1; size: NA; CDR3: CASSGDDSYEQYF
V: TRBV7-2; size: NA; CDR3: CASSPRGTGGLYEQYF
V: TRBV6-1; size: few; CDR3: CASGTSGLSSYEQYF
V: TRBV6-2/TRBV6-3; size: NA; CDR3: CARARVERSYNEQFF
V: TRBV7-8; size: once; CDR3: CDSSLSADYGYTF
V: TRBV7-3; size: few; CDR3: CASSPGPSDGYTF
V: TRBV12-3/TRBV12-4; size: NA; CDR3: CASSLALTSGPNEQFF
V: TRBV7-2; size: NA; CDR3: CASRDQTGSYYEQYF
V: TRBV6-2/TRBV6-3; size: NA; CDR3: CSRRLGQDYEQYF
V: TRBV28; size: NA; CDR3: CASRGRRWQFF
V: TRBV4-3; size: NA; CDR3: CASSQEGRGTDTQYF
V: TRBV11-2; size: NA; CDR3: CASSGLAGPNTGELFF
V: TRBV2; size: few; CDR3: CASRFGQGNTEAFF
V: TRBV7-6; size: few; CDR3: CASSLGRLDSSYNEQFF
V: TRBV19; size: NA; CDR3: CASTQYTEAFF
V: TRBV2; size: NA; CDR3: CASSPQGGNEKLFF
V: TRBV27; size: few; CDR3: CASSQTGRSHEQYF
V: TRBV7-8; size: NA; CDR3: CASSRDSPGVYTF
V: TRBV10-3; size: NA; CDR3: CAISESKASGEETQYF
V: TRBV7-2; size: NA; CDR3: CASSLQMVTGRINGYTF
V: TRBV12-3/TRBV12-4; size: NA; CDR3: CASSFRRQGVHPIYGYTF
V: TRBV19; size: NA; CDR3: CASSPQPGTGNTEAFF
V: TRBV20-1; size: few; CDR3: CSARGLKAYEQYF
V: TRBV7-2; size: few; CDR3: CASSTRTSGRFSGDTQYF
V: TRBV12-3/TRBV12-4; size: NA; CDR3: CATNDRGLDGYTF
V: TRBV29-1; size: NA; CDR3: CSDWDRGGNEQFF
V: TRBV5-1; size: NA; CDR3: CASSSTSGGTYYNEQFF
V: TRBV10-3; size: few; CDR3: CAISGPGDGLHAKNIQYF
V: TRBV19; size: NA; CDR3: CASSITTSGSQGEQFF
V: TRBV12-3/TRBV12-4; size: once; CDR3: CASSLRAMNTDTQYF
V: TRBV7-9; size: few; CDR3: CASRAEGEAGELFF
V: TRBV7-9; size: NA; CDR3: CASITARPGQGINEKLFF
V: TRBV19; size: few; CDR3: CASNPGAPGEQFF